A single sample is the source of the 5 T cell receptor beta chains below, sequenced in a study of T cells in Graves' hyperthyroidism and ophthalmopathy (dated by TCRdb to between 2017 and 2020). Preparation of the library involved multiplex PCR. Sequencing used an Illumina HiSeq 2000. Amplification of TCR beta CDR3 regions was carried out from RNA transcripts. The TCR CDR3 was subjected to a first round of RT-PCR using the HTBI primer set and the Qiagen OneStep RT-PCR kit. TCRdb reworked the public reads: Q25 trimming with fastp, MiXCR clone assembly, productive beta chains retained. Under each unique CDR3 protein, matching rows form one entry showing the most common genes and DNA. This sample holds about 640,000 distinct CDR3 sequences; 20% to 25% were observed only once. Under 35% of the sample is in the top ten clones. The sample taken for sequencing was blood. Receptors originate from a man aged 30 to 39 with Graves' ophthalmopathy.

This clonotype was seen only a few times. The chain is built from TRBV5-4 and TRBJ2-7, with no clear D. The CDR3 contains 14 residues. The V and J ends lost 4 bases and 2 bases respectively, with 13 bases between them. From germline, CDR1 is SGHNT and CDR2 YYREEE (reference sequence). The CDR3 region is CASSPAVAPYEQYF. CDR3 sequence (DNA): TGTGCCAGCAGCCCGGCAGTAGCCCCCTACGAGCAGTACTTC. Full variable domain (rest looked up from reference TRBV5-4 and TRBJ2-7): ETGVTQSPTHLIKTRGQQVTLRCSSQSGHNTVSWYQQALGQGPQFIFQYYREEENGRGNFPPRFSGLQFPNYSSELNVNALELDDSALYLCASSPAVAPYEQYFGPGTRLTVT.

This clonotype was recorded at least ten times. This chain connects TRBV12-3 or TRBV12-4 to TRBJ2-2, with D possibly being TRBD1 (5 bases). Trimming removed 3 bases at V and 5 bases at J, with 10 bases between. CDR3 length: 14 residues. CDR3 in amino acids: CASSLKAGTGELFF. The DNA for the CDR3 is TGTGCCAGCAGTTTGAAAGCAGGGACCGGGGAGCTGTTTTTT.

This clonotype appeared many times. The rearrangement uses TRBV12-3 or TRBV12-4 and TRBJ2-7; 7 nucleotides agree with TRBD2. Trimming at V came to 7 bases and at J to 0 bases, leaving 9 bases not matched to a gene. This CDR3 has 15 amino acids. The CDR3 DNA reads as TGTGCCAGCACACCAACGGGGAGGGACTCCTACGAGCAGTACTTC. Translation gives CASTPTGRDSYEQYF.

J is TRBJ2-1 and V is TRBV6-1; TRBD2 matches 7 bases. The V gene end was trimmed by 2 bases and the J gene end by 10 bases; junction bases not matched to a gene: 5. CDR3 length: 13 amino acids. CDR1 and CDR2 (germline): MNHNS, SASEGT. DNA of the CDR3: TGTGCCAGCAGTGAATATGGGGAGGGCGAGCAGTTCTTC. This sequence encodes CASSEYGEGEQFF.

This clonotype was seen at least ten times. The chain combines TRBV7-2 with TRBJ2-3; 11 nucleotides agree with TRBD2. The V segment lost 1 base and the J segment 1 base; nucleotides outside the gene matches: 4. The CDR3 has 17 amino acids. Germline V gives CDR1 SGHTA, CDR2 FQGNSA. The CDR3 is CASSLESLAGGTDTQYF. DNA for the CDR3: TGTGCCAGCAGCTTAGAATCACTAGCGGGGGGCACAGATACGCAGTATTTT.